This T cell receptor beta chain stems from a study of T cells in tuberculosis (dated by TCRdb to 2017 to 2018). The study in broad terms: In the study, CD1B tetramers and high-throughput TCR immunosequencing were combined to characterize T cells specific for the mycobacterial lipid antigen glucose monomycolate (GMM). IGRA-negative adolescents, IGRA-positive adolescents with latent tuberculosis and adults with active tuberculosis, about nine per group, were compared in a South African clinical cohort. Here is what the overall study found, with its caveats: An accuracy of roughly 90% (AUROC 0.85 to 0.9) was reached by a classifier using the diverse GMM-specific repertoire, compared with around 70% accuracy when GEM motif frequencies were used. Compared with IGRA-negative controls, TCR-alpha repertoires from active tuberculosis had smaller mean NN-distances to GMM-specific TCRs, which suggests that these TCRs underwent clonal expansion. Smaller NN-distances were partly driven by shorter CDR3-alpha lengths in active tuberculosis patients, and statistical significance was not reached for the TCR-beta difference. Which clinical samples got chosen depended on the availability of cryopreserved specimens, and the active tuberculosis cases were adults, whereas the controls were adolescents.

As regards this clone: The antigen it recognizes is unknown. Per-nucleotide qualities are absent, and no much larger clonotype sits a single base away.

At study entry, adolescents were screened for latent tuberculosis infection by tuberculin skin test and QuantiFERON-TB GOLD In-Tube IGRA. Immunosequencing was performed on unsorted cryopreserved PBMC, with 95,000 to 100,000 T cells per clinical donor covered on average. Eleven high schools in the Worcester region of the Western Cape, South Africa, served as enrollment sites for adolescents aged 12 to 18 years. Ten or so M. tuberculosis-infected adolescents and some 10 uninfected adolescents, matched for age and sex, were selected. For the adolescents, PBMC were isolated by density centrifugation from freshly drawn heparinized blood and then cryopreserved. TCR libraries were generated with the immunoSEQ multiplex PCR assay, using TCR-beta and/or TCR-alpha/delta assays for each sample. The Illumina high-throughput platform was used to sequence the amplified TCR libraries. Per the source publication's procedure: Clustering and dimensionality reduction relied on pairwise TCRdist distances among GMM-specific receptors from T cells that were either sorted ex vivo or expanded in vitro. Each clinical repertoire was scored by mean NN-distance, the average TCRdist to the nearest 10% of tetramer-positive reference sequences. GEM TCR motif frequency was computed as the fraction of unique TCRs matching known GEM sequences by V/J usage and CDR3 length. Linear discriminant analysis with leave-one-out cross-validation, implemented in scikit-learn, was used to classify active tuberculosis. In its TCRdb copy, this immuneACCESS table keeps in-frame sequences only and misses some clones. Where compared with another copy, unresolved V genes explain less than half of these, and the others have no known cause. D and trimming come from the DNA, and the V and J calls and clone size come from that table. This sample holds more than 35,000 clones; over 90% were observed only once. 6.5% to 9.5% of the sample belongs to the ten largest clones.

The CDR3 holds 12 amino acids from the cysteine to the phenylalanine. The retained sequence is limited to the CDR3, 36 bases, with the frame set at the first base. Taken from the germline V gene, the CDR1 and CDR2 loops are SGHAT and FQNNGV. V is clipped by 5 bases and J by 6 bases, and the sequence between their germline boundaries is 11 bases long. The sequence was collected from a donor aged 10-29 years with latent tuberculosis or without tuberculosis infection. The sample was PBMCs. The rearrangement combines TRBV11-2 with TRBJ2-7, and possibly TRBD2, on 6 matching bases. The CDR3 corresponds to CASSRGLSEQYF. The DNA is TGTGCCAGCAGCCGGGGACTCTCCGAGCAGTACTTC.